The 15 T cell receptor beta chains in this list originate from one sample, sequenced in a study of T cell responses to AZD1222 COVID-19 vaccine. Measured with immunoSEQ multiplex PCR; TCRdb has only the in-frame clones, and not every one. The data contain about 99,000 clones, about 92% of them singletons. Sequencing used peripheral blood, obtained on day 0 of AZD1222 vaccination. All receptors derive from an adult in good health.

CDR3 sequence reads: CASSISKTGGNEQFF. CDR3 nucleotides: TGTGCCAGTAGTATTTCAAAAACAGGGGGCAATGAGCAGTTCTTC. J is TRBJ2-1 and V is TRBV19; 8 nucleotides align to TRBD1. Germline V gives CDR1 LNHDA, CDR2 SQIVND (reference sequence). The CDR3 has 15 amino acids. With V trimmed by 3 bases and J by 6 bases, 7 bases remained unmatched.

The rearrangement joins TRBV6-4 to TRBJ1-6; 9 bases align to TRBD1. The V and J ends lost 2 bases and 10 bases, in that order; junction bases with no gene match: 6. The CDR3 is 15 amino acids. Germline V CDR1 and CDR2: MRHNA, SNTAGT. As DNA, the CDR3 is TGTGCCAGCAGTGACAGTGGACAGGGGATGTCACCCCTCCACTTT. Translated: CASSDSGQGMSPLHF.

This sequence joins TRBV20-1 and TRBJ1-1; no clear D gene. This CDR3 has 11 amino acids. Trimming took off 4 bases at V and 0 bases at J, with 3 bases between the two ends. Per the germline V gene, CDR1 is DFQATT and CDR2 is SNEGSKA (reference sequence). CDR3: CSANVNTEAFF. The CDR3 DNA reads TGCAGTGCTAACGTGAACACTGAAGCTTTCTTT.

This chain's CDR3 is CASGPGGGGATEAFF. CDR3 coding DNA: TGTGCTAGTGGCCCCGGGGGGGGCGGTGCAACTGAAGCTTTCTTT. The J gene is TRBJ1-1, the V gene TRBV12-5; a possible D gene is TRBD1 (6 bases). Germline V gives CDR1 LGHNT, CDR2 FRNRAP. The CDR3 runs 15 residues. The V end was cut by 6 bases, the J end by 5 bases, with 19 bases between. Full variable domain (rest looked up from reference TRBV12-5 and TRBJ1-1): DARVTQTPRHKVTEMGQEVTMRCQPILGHNTVFWYRQTMMQGLELLAYFRNRAPLDDSGMPKDRFSAEMPDATLATLKIQPSEPRDSAVYFCASGPGGGGATEAFFGQGTRLTVV.

The rearrangement joins TRBV12-3 or TRBV12-4 to TRBJ1-2; a possible D gene is TRBD1 (6 bases). V shed 6 bases and J shed 1 base, with 9 bases lying between them. This CDR3 spans 13 amino acids. The CDR3 reads CASREQGNYGYTF. DNA for the CDR3: TGTGCCAGCAGAGAACAGGGTAACTATGGCTACACCTTC.

CDR3 nucleotides: TGTGCCAGCAGCCCGACACTAGCGGGAATCTCGAATGAGCAGTTCTTC. Its protein is CASSPTLAGISNEQFF. This chain uses TRBV6-2 or TRBV6-3 with TRBJ2-1; 10 bases are shared with TRBD2. Germline trimming cut 6 bases from V and 7 bases from J; bases unmatched to any gene: 12. Germline assignment: CDR1 MNHEY and CDR2 SVGEGT. The CDR3 is 16 residues long.

The J gene is TRBJ2-2, the V gene TRBV7-2; no definite D call. Trimming shortened V by 3 bases and J by 4 bases, and 3 bases separated the two germline ends. From germline, CDR1 is SGHTA and CDR2 FQGNSA. There are 12 residues in the CDR3. The DNA of the CDR3 is TGTGCCAGCAGCTTCATCACCGGGGAGCTGTTTTTT. This encodes CASSFITGELFF.

V is TRBV19 and J is TRBJ1-5, with TRBD1 as a possible D gene (5 bases). The CDR3 consists of 14 residues. Germline CDR1 reads LNHDA; CDR2 reads SQIVND (reference sequence). V lost 7 bases, J lost 5 bases, and 15 bases lay in between. CDR3 sequence (DNA): TGTGCCAGTACCCTGGGGGGTTTCGATCAGCCCCAGCATTTT. Protein: CASTLGGFDQPQHF. The whole variable domain, remainder taken from reference TRBV19 and TRBJ1-5, is DGGITQSPKYLFRKEGQNVTLSCEQNLNHDAMYWYRQDPGQGLRLIYYSQIVNDFQKGDIAEGYSVSREKKESFPLTVTSAQKNPTAFYLCASTLGGFDQPQHFGDGTRLSIL.

The chain carries TRBV29-1 and TRBJ2-2; D uncertain. V was shortened by 5 bases and J by 7 bases, with 11 bases between the two germline ends. Germline V CDR1 and CDR2: SQVTM, ANQGSEA. The CDR3 extends over 12 amino acids. The CDR3 here is CSVSSQGGELFF. The CDR3 DNA follows: TGCAGCGTTTCTTCTCAAGGCGGGGAGCTGTTTTTT.

The chain carries TRBV29-1 and TRBJ2-3, with TRBD1 matching 7 bases. CDR3 length: 18 residues. In germline, CDR1 is SQVTM, CDR2 ANQGSEA. The V segment lost 6 bases and the J segment 5 bases; nucleotides outside the gene matches: 23. CDR3 bases: TGCAGCGTCTTCCTCCTCCTAGGGGGCGCGACCAGTAGAGATACGCAGTATTTT. This codes for CSVFLLLGGATSRDTQYF.

The chain uses TRBV6-1 and TRBJ1-5, with D maybe TRBD1 (5 bases). Trimming stripped 4 bases from V and 5 bases from J, with 6 bases between. The CDR3 extends over 12 amino acids. In germline, CDR1 is MNHNS, CDR2 SASEGT. CDR3 nucleotide sequence: TGTGCCAGCAGTGTGGGGGATCAGCCCCAGCATTTT. Amino acids: CASSVGDQPQHF.

With respect to this clone: A read error may produce the germline difference seen at one junction end. V and J are TRBV11-2 and TRBJ1-1; 10 bases match TRBD1. Germline V gives CDR1 SGHAT, CDR2 FQNNGV. The CDR3 runs to 17 residues. This chain's CDR3 is CASSLDRTGGGNTEAFF. The CDR3 nucleotides are TGTGCCAGCAGCCTAGATCGGACAGGGGGTGGTAACACTGAAGCTTTCTTT. Filled out from reference TRBV11-2 and TRBJ1-1, the complete variable domain reads EAGVAQSPRYKIIEKRQSVAFWCNPISGHATLYWYQQILGQGPKLLIQFQNNGVVDDSQLPKDRFSAERLKGVDSTLKIQPAKLEDSAVYLCASSLDRTGGGNTEAFFGQGTRLTVV.

In its sample, this clone was seen once. This chain joins TRBV6-4 and TRBJ2-2, with D perhaps matching TRBD2 (5 bases). The CDR3 spans 15 residues. The ends were cut back, 4 bases at V and 2 bases at J, with 11 bases in the middle. Germline CDR1 and CDR2: MRHNA and SNTAGT. CDR3 loop: CASSALAGNTGELFF. The DNA for the CDR3 is TGTGCCAGCAGTGCTCTAGCCGGAAACACCGGGGAGCTGTTTTTT.

The chain combines TRBV9 with TRBJ2-3; D is perhaps TRBD1 (8 bases). Per germline, CDR1 SGDLS and CDR2 YYNGEE. The CDR3 extends over 18 amino acids. Trimming removed 0 bases at V and 5 bases at J, with 22 bases between. Here the CDR3 DNA reads TGTGCCAGCAGCGTAGAGATAGGGGGGGACAGGCCCCGAGATACGCAGTATTTT. This codes for CASSVEIGGDRPRDTQYF.

This chain connects TRBV20-1 to TRBJ1-1; D call uncertain. Trimming took 5 bases from V and 9 from J, leaving 10 bases between them. There are 10 residues in the CDR3. Looked up from germline, CDR1 is DFQATT and CDR2 is SNEGSKA (reference sequence). For the CDR3, the DNA is TGCAGTGCTGATGGTCCGCAAGCTTTCTTT. This translates into CSADGPQAFF.